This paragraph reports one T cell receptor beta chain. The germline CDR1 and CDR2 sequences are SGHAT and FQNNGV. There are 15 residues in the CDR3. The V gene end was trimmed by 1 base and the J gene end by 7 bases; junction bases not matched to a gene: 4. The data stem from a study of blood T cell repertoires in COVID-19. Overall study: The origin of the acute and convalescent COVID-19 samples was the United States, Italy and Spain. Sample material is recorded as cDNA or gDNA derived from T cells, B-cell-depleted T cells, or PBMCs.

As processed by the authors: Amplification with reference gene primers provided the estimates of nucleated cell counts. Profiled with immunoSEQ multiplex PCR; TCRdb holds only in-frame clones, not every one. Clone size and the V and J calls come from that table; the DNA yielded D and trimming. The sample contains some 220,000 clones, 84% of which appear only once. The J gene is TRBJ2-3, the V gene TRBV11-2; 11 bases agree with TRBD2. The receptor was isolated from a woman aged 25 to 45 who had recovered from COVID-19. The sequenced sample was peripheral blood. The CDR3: CASSLGLAGGHTQYF. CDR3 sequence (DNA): TGTGCCAGCAGCTTAGGTCTAGCGGGAGGACATACGCAGTATTTT.